The 7 T cell receptor beta chains below come from one sample, sequenced in a study of regulatory T cells in long-lasting Graves disease. Relying on iRepertoire HTBI primers and Arm-PCR of CDR3 regions, the team built TCR beta libraries. In TCRdb, the multiplex PCR reads were re-called with MiXCR into one record per CDR3 protein. The data show about 530,000 distinct CDR3 sequences, roughly a sixth seen once. Time point meaning: newly diagnosed GD, antithyroid drugs for less than 3 months. Making the TCR library involved RNA that had been extracted from PBMCs. The sample was also reused in another study, on T cells in Graves' hyperthyroidism and ophthalmopathy.

Sample: peripheral blood mononuclear cells (PBMCs), taken at new diagnosis, from a patient treated with antithyroid drugs. These receptors were obtained from a woman aged 35-60 years with Graves disease.

This clonotype was seen repeatedly, ten times or more. The chain employs TRBV2 and TRBJ1-6; perhaps TRBD1 as D (6 bases). V shed 7 bases and J shed 8 bases, with 15 bases lying between them. Germline CDR1 and CDR2: SNHLY and FYNNEI. CDR3 length: 14 residues. CDR3 loop: CASKLDRLDSPLHF. CDR3 nucleotides: TGTGCCAGCAAATTGGACAGATTAGATTCACCCCTCCACTTT. Together with reference TRBV2 and TRBJ1-6, the CDR3 gives the full variable domain: EPEVTQTPSHQVTQMGQEVILRCVPISNHLYFYWYRQILGQKVEFLVSFYNNEISEKSEIFDDQFSVERPDGSNFTLKIRSTKLEDSAMYFCASKLDRLDSPLHFGNGTRLTVT.

V is TRBV20-1 and J is TRBJ1-5; weak D call: TRBD1 (5 bases). The CDR3 runs to 12 residues. Deletions cut 3 bases from V and 4 bases from J, with 7 bases between. Germline V CDR1 and CDR2: DFQATT, SNEGSKA (reference sequence). The DNA of the CDR3 is TGCAGTGCTAGGCACAGGAATCAGCCCCAGCATTTT. Translated, it gives CSARHRNQPQHF.

The CDR3 sequence: CASHRGGDEQFF. The DNA of the CDR3 is TGTGCCAGCCATAGAGGAGGGGATGAGCAGTTCTTC. V usage is TRBV7-9 and J usage is TRBJ2-1; weak D call: TRBD2 (6 bases). The CDR3 contains 12 residues. V was cut by 8 bases and J by 8 bases, with 13 bases left in between. Germline CDR1 SEHNR, CDR2 FQNEAQ (reference sequence).

The rearrangement uses TRBV19 and TRBJ1-4; no reliable D call. Germline V lookup: CDR1 LNHDA, CDR2 SQIVND (reference sequence). The CDR3 runs 14 residues. The germline V and J ends were trimmed by 6 bases and 5 bases, with 13 bases remaining between them. CDR3 nucleotide sequence: TGTGCCAGTAGGAGGAGGGAAACAAATGAAAAACTGTTTTTT. It yields the protein CASRRRETNEKLFF.

The rearrangement links TRBV5-1 to TRBJ2-5; D may be TRBD1 (6 bases). Deletions cut 3 bases from V and 2 bases from J, with 14 bases between. Germline lookup yields CDR1 SGHRS and CDR2 YFSETQ. The CDR3 is 15 residues long. CDR3 loop: CASSWTRTAQETQYF. The CDR3, as DNA: TGCGCCAGCAGCTGGACCCGGACAGCTCAAGAGACCCAGTACTTC.

The chain combines TRBV10-2 with TRBJ2-3; 7 nucleotides line up with TRBD2. Looked up from germline, CDR1 is WSHSY and CDR2 is SAAADI. V gave up 7 bases and J gave up 2 bases; unmatched junction bases: 9. The CDR3 runs to 15 residues. Here the CDR3 reads CASKRASGITDTQYF. The CDR3 DNA follows: TGCGCCAGCAAGCGGGCTAGCGGTATCACAGATACGCAGTATTTT.

This chain links TRBV19 with TRBJ2-3, with TRBD2 identical over 9 bases. With 5 bases clipped from V and 3 bases from J, the junction kept 12 bases outside the gene matches. The CDR3 is 17 residues long. Germline assignment: CDR1 LNHDA and CDR2 SQIVND (reference sequence). CDR3 in DNA: TGTGCCAGTAGTGCCCACCTACTAGCGGGCGTTACAGATACGCAGTATTTT. Its translation: CASSAHLLAGVTDTQYF.